The 29 T cell receptor beta chains in this list originate from one sample, sequenced in a study of CD8 T cells in ankylosing spondylitis. TCRdb used MiXCR to reprocess the 5' RACE reads, holding one entry per CDR3 protein. Found here are around 150,000 distinct CDR3 sequences, roughly 18% of them singletons; the top ten hold about 7.8%. Sequencing input: blood, either unsorted or a sorted T cell fraction (not recorded which). These receptors came from a male donor with ankylosing spondylitis or in good health (not recorded which).

This clonotype was detected many times. The chain is built from TRBV5-1 and TRBJ2-7; D unclear. V gave up 4 bases and J gave up 2 bases, with 10 bases separating them. The CDR3 has 13 amino acids. Per germline, CDR1 SGHRS and CDR2 YFSETQ. In DNA form, the CDR3 reads TGCGCCAGCAGCGCCGACGTACCCTACGAGCAGTACTTC. Its protein product is CASSADVPYEQYF.

A remark on this clonotype: This sequence may be a read error, since a much larger clone differs from it by one base. V and J are TRBV27 and TRBJ2-5; D call uncertain. CDR1 MNHEY and CDR2 SMNVEV come from the germline V gene (reference sequence). The CDR3 totals 13 residues. CDR3 sequence (DNA): TGTGTCAGCAGTTTAGCTACTCGAGAGACCCAGTACTTC. Protein product: CVSSLATRETQYF.

This clonotype was seen only a few times. V and J are TRBV5-1 and TRBJ2-1, with D unclear. This CDR3 spans 15 amino acids. Looked up from germline, CDR1 is SGHRS and CDR2 is YFSETQ. Trimming removed 0 bases from V and 6 bases from J, with 13 bases in between. The CDR3 nucleotides read TGCGCCAGCAGCTTGGAGGCTCCACCTATCAATGAGCAGTTCTTC. Its protein is CASSLEAPPINEQFF.

This clonotype was found once. V and J are TRBV28 and TRBJ2-7; the match to TRBD2 covers 11 bases. The V gene's germline CDR1 is MDHEN and CDR2 SYDVKM. The CDR3 runs to 15 residues. V shed 4 bases, J shed 6 bases, and the junction held 8 bases outside the gene matches. CDR3 nucleotides: TGTGCCAGCAGTTCCCGACTAGCGGGATTCGGCGAGCAGTACTTC. The encoded protein is CASSSRLAGFGEQYF.

CDR3 DNA sequence: TGTGCCAGCAGTGCGCGAAGGACGGTTGCAGGGGATACGCAGTATTTT. This encodes CASSARRTVAGDTQYF. This chain connects TRBV2 to TRBJ2-3; D is perhaps TRBD1 (5 bases). V dropped 4 bases and J dropped 6 bases, with 20 bases sitting between them. This CDR3 is built from 16 residues. CDR1 is SNHLY, CDR2 FYNNEI, per germline.

V and J are TRBV7-2 and TRBJ1-5, with TRBD1 matching 7 bases. V lost 5 bases and J lost 2; bases outside the gene matches: 3. CDR1 is SGHTA and CDR2 is FQGNSA in the germline V gene. CDR3 length: 14 residues. The CDR3 nucleotides read TGTGCCAGCAGCGGTGGGACAGGCAATCAGCCCCAGCATTTT. Translated, it gives CASSGGTGNQPQHF.

This clonotype appeared many times. The chain carries TRBV4-2 and TRBJ2-3; D remains unclear. Germline V lookup: CDR1 LGHNA, CDR2 YNFKEQ. This CDR3 is 15 amino acids long. V lost 1 base and J 4 bases, leaving 12 bases between the germline ends. The CDR3 protein is CASSQGEFTADTQYF. The CDR3, as DNA: TGTGCCAGCAGCCAAGGCGAGTTCACGGCAGATACGCAGTATTTT.

The gene calls are TRBV20-1 and TRBJ2-2; 11 positions agree with TRBD2. This CDR3 has 17 residues. The V and J ends lost 4 bases and 0 bases, in that order; junction bases with no gene match: 7. CDR1 and CDR2 from the germline V gene are DFQATT and SNEGSKA (reference sequence). In nucleotides, the CDR3 is TGCAGTGCTAAAAAACTAGCGGGAGTCTCGAACACCGGGGAGCTGTTTTTT. This encodes CSAKKLAGVSNTGELFF.

This clonotype was seen at least ten times. The V call is TRBV4-1, the J call TRBJ2-7, with D unresolved. The V gene lost 3 bases and the J gene lost 2 bases, with 11 bases spanning the gap. The CDR3 covers 14 residues. Germline V gene sequence: CDR1 MGHRA, CDR2 YSYEKL. In DNA, the CDR3 is TGCGCCAGCAGCCACACTGTCGGCACCTACGAGCAGTACTTC. The encoded protein is CASSHTVGTYEQYF.

The DNA of the CDR3 is TGTGCCAGCAGTCAATGGGACAGGGCTAATGAAAAACTGTTTTTT. This gives the protein CASSQWDRANEKLFF. The V gene is TRBV28, the J gene TRBJ1-4, with 9 bases matching TRBD1. V dropped 5 bases and J dropped 3; count of bases not matched to a gene: 4. CDR1 and CDR2 (germline): MDHEN, SYDVKM. The CDR3 consists of 15 residues.

V gene TRBV5-1 combines with J gene TRBJ2-7; 7 bases agree with TRBD1. The CDR3 contains 14 residues. The J segment lost 3 bases and the V segment lost 0 bases, leaving 3 bases of the junction unmatched. The germline CDR1 and CDR2 sequences are SGHRS and YFSETQ. The DNA for the CDR3 is TGCGCCAGCAGCTTGGGGGGACAGCGCTACGAGCAGTACTTC. As protein: CASSLGGQRYEQYF. Combining the CDR3 with reference TRBV5-1 and TRBJ2-7 gives the whole variable domain KAGVTQTPRYLIKTRGQQVTLSCSPISGHRSVSWYQQTPGQGLQFLFEYFSETQRNKGNFPGRFSGRQFSNSRSEMNVSTLELGDSALYLCASSLGGQRYEQYFGPGTRLTVT.

The V and J genes are TRBV10-3 and TRBJ1-4; D uncertain. Germline CDR1 is ENHRY and CDR2 is SYGVKD. CDR3 size: 14 residues. Trimming left V 2 bases short and J 0 bases short, with 4 bases between. The CDR3 DNA reads TGTGCCATCAGTGAGAGGGCAACTAATGAAAAACTGTTTTTT. This sequence encodes CAISERATNEKLFF.

This clonotype was recorded many times. The rearrangement uses TRBV20-1 and TRBJ2-7; 7 bases map to TRBD2. With V trimmed by 2 bases and J by 0 bases, 7 bases remained unmatched. The germline V gene has CDR1 DFQATT and CDR2 SNEGSKA (reference sequence). This CDR3 comprises 15 residues. The CDR3 DNA reads TGCAGTGCTAGATCTATGCGGGAGAGCTCCTACGAGCAGTACTTC. Translation: CSARSMRESSYEQYF.

The rearrangement uses TRBV20-1 and TRBJ1-1; TRBD1 might be the D (6 bases). This CDR3 comprises 14 residues. Per the germline V gene, CDR1 is DFQATT and CDR2 is SNEGSKA (reference sequence). The ends were cut back, 0 bases at V and 1 base at J, with 9 bases in the middle. The CDR3 bases are TGCAGTGCTAGAGATGGGGGGCCGAACACTGAAGCTTTCTTT. Its translation is CSARDGGPNTEAFF.

This clonotype came up many times. The chain is built from TRBV20-1 and TRBJ2-7, with D maybe TRBD1 (5 bases). Germline V lookup: CDR1 DFQATT, CDR2 SNEGSKA (reference sequence). Trimming took 0 bases from V and 2 from J, leaving 11 bases between them. The CDR3 consists of 14 residues. CDR3 bases: TGCAGTGCTAGAGATCGAACAGGAACCTACGAGCAGTACTTC. The encoded protein is CSARDRTGTYEQYF.

This clonotype was seen ten or more times. This chain uses TRBV12-3 or TRBV12-4 with TRBJ1-2; TRBD1 matches at 7 bases. After removal of 6 bases from V and 7 bases from J, the junction contained 8 bases not matched to a gene. This CDR3 has 13 amino acids. As DNA, the CDR3 is TGTGCCAGCAGCAAGACAGGGATGGGTGGCTACACCTTC. Its translation is CASSKTGMGGYTF.

The table lists this clonotype with many counts. The V and J genes are TRBV12-3 or TRBV12-4 and TRBJ2-7; D gene unclear. Trimming took off 4 bases at V and 3 bases at J, with 16 bases between the two ends. This CDR3 is built from 15 residues. CDR3 sequence: CASSSYGRNSYEQYF. Written as DNA, the CDR3 is TGTGCCAGCAGTTCCTACGGGCGTAACAGCTACGAGCAGTACTTC.

The chain carries TRBV24-1 and TRBJ2-1; D is unclear. CDR3 length: 12 amino acids. From germline, CDR1 is KGHDR and CDR2 SFDVKD. V shed 4 bases and J shed 3 bases, with 3 bases lying between them. The CDR3, as DNA: TGTGCCACCAGTGAAGACTACAATGAGCAGTTCTTC. Amino acid sequence: CATSEDYNEQFF.

This clonotype was counted a few times. V gene TRBV11-2 combines with J gene TRBJ2-1; 11 nucleotides line up with TRBD2. In germline, CDR1 is SGHAT, CDR2 FQNNGV. J gave up 6 bases and V 3 bases, and 7 bases lay outside the gene matches. The CDR3 is made up of 16 amino acids. This chain's CDR3 is CASSFILLAGGNEQFF. In DNA, the CDR3 is TGTGCCAGCAGCTTTATTCTCCTAGCGGGAGGCAATGAGCAGTTCTTC.

This clonotype has ten or more counts. The rearrangement joins TRBV5-1 to TRBJ1-4, with unresolved D. Germline loops: CDR1 SGHRS, CDR2 YFSETQ. The V gene lost 0 bases and the J gene lost 3 bases, with 9 bases spanning the gap. This CDR3 has 15 residues. The CDR3 reads CASSLGARANEKLFF. CDR3 DNA sequence: TGCGCCAGCAGCTTGGGAGCGAGGGCTAATGAAAAACTGTTTTTT. The full variable domain, with the rest looked up from reference TRBV5-1 and TRBJ1-4, is KAGVTQTPRYLIKTRGQQVTLSCSPISGHRSVSWYQQTPGQGLQFLFEYFSETQRNKGNFPGRFSGRQFSNSRSEMNVSTLELGDSALYLCASSLGARANEKLFFGSGTQLSVL.

In its sample, this clonotype was seen many times. J is TRBJ2-5 and V is TRBV12-3 or TRBV12-4; D may correspond to TRBD1 or TRBD2 (6 bases each). The CDR3 sequence is 15 residues long. The V gene lost 4 bases and the J gene lost 2 bases, with 14 bases spanning the gap. Here the CDR3 reads CASSSLGGRQETQYF. CDR3 sequence (DNA): TGTGCCAGCAGTTCCTTGGGGGGCAGGCAAGAGACCCAGTACTTC.

This clonotype was found a few times. The chain links TRBV6-1 to TRBJ2-7; possible D gene TRBD1, 6 bases. Looked up from germline, CDR1 is MNHNS and CDR2 is SASEGT. The CDR3 contains 13 residues. The V end lost 6 bases, the J end lost 6 bases, and 15 bases lay between the germline ends. The DNA for the CDR3 is TGTGCCAGCAGCCACTTAGGGGGATCCGAGCAGTACTTC. It encodes CASSHLGGSEQYF.

As regards this clonotype: This clone may be a read error of a much larger clone one base away. The chain has TRBV5-1 and TRBJ2-2; 8 positions agree with TRBD1. The germline V gene encodes CDR1 SGHRS and CDR2 YFSETQ. This CDR3 region has 15 residues. V was pared by 3 bases and J by 1 base, with 2 bases of the junction left unmatched. For the CDR3, the DNA is TGCGCCAGCAGCTACGGACAGGGGAACACCGGGGAGCTGTTTTTT. Translation gives CASSYGQGNTGELFF.

CDR3 in amino acids: CSANKGGTSNEQFF. The CDR3 DNA sequence: TGCAGTGCTAATAAAGGCGGGACCTCAAATGAGCAGTTCTTC. This chain links TRBV20-1 with TRBJ2-1; a possible D gene is TRBD2 (6 bases). Trimming took off 4 bases at V and 7 bases at J, with 17 bases between the two ends. CDR1 is DFQATT and CDR2 is SNEGSKA in the germline V gene (reference sequence). CDR3 size: 14 residues.

The chain couples TRBV27 to TRBJ2-3, with 10 bases aligning to TRBD2. This CDR3 is 13 amino acids long. Germline CDR1 MNHEY, CDR2 SMNVEV (reference sequence). The CDR3, as DNA: TGTGCTCTAGCGGGAGAGGCCACAGATACGCAGTATTTT. This sequence encodes CALAGEATDTQYF.

This clonotype was seen ten or more times. The V and J genes are TRBV29-1 and TRBJ2-3; 10 nucleotides line up with TRBD2. CDR3 length: 14 residues. V was clipped by 7 bases and J by 6 bases; unmatched bases: 10. Germline V lookup: CDR1 SQVTM, CDR2 ANQGSEA. The CDR3 region is CSAMEAGGPDTQYF. CDR3 DNA sequence: TGCAGCGCCATGGAAGCGGGAGGGCCCGATACGCAGTATTTT.

The genes are TRBV2 and TRBJ2-7, with D tentatively TRBD1 (5 bases). Germline V gene sequence: CDR1 SNHLY, CDR2 FYNNEI. The CDR3 runs to 13 residues. Trimming removed 8 bases at V and 1 base at J, with 12 bases between. The CDR3 loop is CASLTAPSYEQYF. The CDR3 nucleotides read TGTGCCAGCCTGACAGCACCTTCCTACGAGCAGTACTTC.

Only a few counts were recorded for this clonotype. V gene TRBV19 combines with J gene TRBJ1-4; TRBD1 agrees at 9 bases. The V gene's germline CDR1 is LNHDA and CDR2 SQIVND (reference sequence). The V and J ends lost 8 bases and 4 bases, in that order; junction bases with no gene match: 2. The CDR3 has 13 amino acids. This chain's CDR3 is CASLDRGNEKLFF. CDR3 sequence (DNA): TGTGCCAGTTTGGACAGGGGTAATGAAAAACTGTTTTTT.

J is TRBJ2-1 and V is TRBV3-1; 12 bases map to TRBD2. This CDR3 comprises 16 residues. Trimming at V came to 5 bases and at J to 6 bases, leaving 8 bases not matched to a gene. Germline CDR1 is LGHDT and CDR2 is YNNKEL (reference sequence). The CDR3 DNA is TGTGCCAGCAGCTTTCGACTAGCGGGAGATCGCAATGAGCAGTTCTTC. This translates into CASSFRLAGDRNEQFF.